This T cell receptor beta chain was sequenced in a study of shared clonotypes between healthy human individuals. Looking at the study overall: The plates for each donor numbered three CD4 naive, three CD4 memory, two CD8 naive and one CD8 memory.

V was clipped by 11 bases and J by 3 bases; unmatched bases: 7. This CDR3 has 13 residues. CDR1 is SGHVT, CDR2 SQSDAQ, per germline. Some 32,000 T cell genomes, or roughly 180 ng DNA, went into the sorted-subset replicate PCRs. Produced via immunoSEQ multiplex PCR; TCRdb's table is partial and in-frame only. The table lists under 1,100,000 clones, about 84% of them singletons, with 0.55% to 0.7% in the top ten. All donors were healthy HIV-negative adults lacking recent acute infections or vaccinations. Donors comprised only Caucasian adults living in Nashville, Tennessee. This clonotype originated in a man younger than 30 in good health. Some clones in this sample may be carry-over from other donors' samples. V gene TRBV7-4 combines with J gene TRBJ1-5; TRBD1 aligns across 7 bases. Sequencing was done on a sample of memory CD4+ T cells from PBMCs. Subset in this sample: CD45RA-negative fraction. The CDR3 sequence is CAVQGMNNQPQHF. In DNA form, the CDR3 reads TGTGCCGTACAGGGGATGAACAATCAGCCCCAGCATTTT.